This T cell receptor beta chain is from a study of shared clonotypes between healthy human individuals. CDR1 is WNHNN, CDR2 SYGVQD, per germline (reference sequence). V lost 5 bases to trimming and J lost 7 bases, with 12 bases between them. This CDR3 has 13 residues. The deep-level immunoSEQ assay was used. The authors ran unsorted PBMC replicate PCRs on around 320 ng DNA, about 30,000 T cell genomes. Study processing details: ImmunoSEQ junction-only sequences lacked quality scores, so their filtering differed. This table comes from immunoSEQ multiplex PCR, and its TCRdb copy is limited to in-frame clones, with some not included. V, J and clone size derive from that table, while D and trimming were established from the DNA sequence. Of 450,000 or so clones in the sample, 77% were seen once.

This chain links TRBV10-1 with TRBJ2-1; D gene ambiguous. Sequenced material: PBMCs. This sequence originates from a woman aged 40 to 50 in good health. Some clones in this sample may be carry-over from other donors' samples. In DNA form, the CDR3 reads TGCGCCAGCAGTCTGGAGTTTGGGAATGAGCAGTTCTTC. Amino acid sequence: CASSLEFGNEQFF.